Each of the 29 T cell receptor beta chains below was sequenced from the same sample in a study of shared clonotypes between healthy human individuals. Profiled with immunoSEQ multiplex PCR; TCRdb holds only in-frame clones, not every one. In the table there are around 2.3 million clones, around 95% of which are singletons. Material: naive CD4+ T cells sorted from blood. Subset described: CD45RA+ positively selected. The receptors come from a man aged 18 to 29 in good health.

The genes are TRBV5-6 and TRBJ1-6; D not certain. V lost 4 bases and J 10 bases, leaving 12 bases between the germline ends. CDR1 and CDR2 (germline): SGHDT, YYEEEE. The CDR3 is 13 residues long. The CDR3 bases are TGTGCCAGCAGCCCTTTTGGAGGATCACCCCTCCACTTT. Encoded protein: CASSPFGGSPLHF.

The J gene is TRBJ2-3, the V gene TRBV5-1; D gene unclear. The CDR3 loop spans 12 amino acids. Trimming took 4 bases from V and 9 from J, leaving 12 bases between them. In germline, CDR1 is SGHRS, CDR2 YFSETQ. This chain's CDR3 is CASSVDHETQYF. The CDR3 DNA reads TGCGCCAGCAGCGTGGATCATGAGACGCAGTATTTT. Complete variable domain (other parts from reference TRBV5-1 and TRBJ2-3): KAGVTQTPRYLIKTRGQQVTLSCSPISGHRSVSWYQQTPGQGLQFLFEYFSETQRNKGNFPGRFSGRQFSNSRSEMNVSTLELGDSALYLCASSVDHETQYFGPGTRLTVL.

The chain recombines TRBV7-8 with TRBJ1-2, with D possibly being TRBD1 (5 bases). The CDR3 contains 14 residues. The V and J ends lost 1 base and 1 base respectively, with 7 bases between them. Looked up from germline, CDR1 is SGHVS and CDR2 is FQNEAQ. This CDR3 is CASSLVDSNYGYTF. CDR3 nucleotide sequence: TGTGCCAGCAGCTTAGTTGACAGTAACTATGGCTACACCTTC.

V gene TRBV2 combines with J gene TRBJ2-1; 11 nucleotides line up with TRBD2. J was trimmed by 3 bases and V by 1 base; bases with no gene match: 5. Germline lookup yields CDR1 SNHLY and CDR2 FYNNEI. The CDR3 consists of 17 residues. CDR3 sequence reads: CASSEDRLAGNYNEQFF. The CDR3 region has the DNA TGTGCCAGCAGTGAAGACAGACTAGCGGGGAACTACAATGAGCAGTTCTTC.

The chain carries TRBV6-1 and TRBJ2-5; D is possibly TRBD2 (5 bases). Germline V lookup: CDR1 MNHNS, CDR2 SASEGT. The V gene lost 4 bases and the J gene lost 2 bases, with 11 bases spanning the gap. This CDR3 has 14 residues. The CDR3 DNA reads TGTGCCAGCAGTGGAGGGCGTAGTCAAGAGACCCAGTACTTC. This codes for CASSGGRSQETQYF.

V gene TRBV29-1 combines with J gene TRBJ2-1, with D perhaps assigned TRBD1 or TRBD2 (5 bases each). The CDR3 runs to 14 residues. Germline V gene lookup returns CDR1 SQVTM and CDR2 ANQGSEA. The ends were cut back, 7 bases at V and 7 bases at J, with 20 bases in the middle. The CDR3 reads CSGGSHSRVNEQFF. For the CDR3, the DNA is TGCAGCGGGGGGAGTCACTCGCGTGTGAATGAGCAGTTCTTC.

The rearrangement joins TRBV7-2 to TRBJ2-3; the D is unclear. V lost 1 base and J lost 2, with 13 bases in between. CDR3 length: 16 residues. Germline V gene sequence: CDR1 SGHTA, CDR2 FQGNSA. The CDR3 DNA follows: TGTGCCAGCAGCTTAGGGCTGGCGACCACCACAGATACGCAGTATTTT. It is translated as CASSLGLATTTDTQYF.

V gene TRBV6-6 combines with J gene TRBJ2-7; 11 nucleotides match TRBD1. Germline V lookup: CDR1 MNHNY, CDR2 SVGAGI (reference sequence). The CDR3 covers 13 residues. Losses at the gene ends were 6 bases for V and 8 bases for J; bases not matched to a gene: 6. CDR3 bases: TGTGCCAGCAGACCGGGACAGGGGGGGAAGCAGTACTTC. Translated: CASRPGQGGKQYF.

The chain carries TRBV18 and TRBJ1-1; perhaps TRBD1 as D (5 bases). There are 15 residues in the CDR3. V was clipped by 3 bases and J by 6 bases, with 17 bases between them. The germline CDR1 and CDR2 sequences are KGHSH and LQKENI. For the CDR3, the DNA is TGTGCCAGCTCACCCTCAGGGTTTACGACTTCTGAAGCTTTCTTT. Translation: CASSPSGFTTSEAFF.

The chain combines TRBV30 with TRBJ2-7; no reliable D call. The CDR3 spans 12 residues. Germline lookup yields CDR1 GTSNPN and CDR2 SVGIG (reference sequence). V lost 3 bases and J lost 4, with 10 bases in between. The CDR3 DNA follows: TGTGCCTGGAGGATGGGGTATTACGAGCAGTACTTC. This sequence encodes CAWRMGYYEQYF. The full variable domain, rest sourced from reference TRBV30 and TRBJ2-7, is SQTIHQWPATLVQPVGSPLSLECTVEGTSNPNLYWYRQAAGRGLQLLFYSVGIGQISSEVPQNLSASRPQDRQFILSSKKLLLSDSGFYLCAWRMGYYEQYFGPGTRLTVT.

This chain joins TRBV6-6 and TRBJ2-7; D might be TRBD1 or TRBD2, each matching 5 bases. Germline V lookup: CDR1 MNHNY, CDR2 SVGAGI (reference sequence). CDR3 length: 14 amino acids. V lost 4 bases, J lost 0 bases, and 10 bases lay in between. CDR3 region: CASSSRDGSYEQYF. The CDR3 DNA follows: TGTGCCAGCAGTTCCCGGGACGGCTCCTACGAGCAGTACTTC.

The chain's CDR3 is CASSPHMRETQYF. As DNA, the CDR3 is TGTGCCAGCAGTCCCCATATGAGGGAGACCCAGTACTTC. The V call is TRBV27, the J call TRBJ2-5, with D hard to call. From germline, CDR1 is MNHEY and CDR2 SMNVEV (reference sequence). V was trimmed by 5 bases and J by 5 bases, leaving 12 bases between them. The CDR3 covers 13 residues.

The CDR3 coding sequence is TGTGCCAGCAGACACCTCTCAGGGGGCGGGGAGACCCAGTACTTC. Its protein product is CASRHLSGGGETQYF. This chain connects TRBV6-5 to TRBJ2-5; 8 nucleotides align to TRBD1. The CDR3 extends over 15 amino acids. CDR1 and CDR2 from the germline V gene are MNHEY and SVGAGI. After removal of 6 bases from V and 5 bases from J, the junction contained 11 bases not matched to a gene.

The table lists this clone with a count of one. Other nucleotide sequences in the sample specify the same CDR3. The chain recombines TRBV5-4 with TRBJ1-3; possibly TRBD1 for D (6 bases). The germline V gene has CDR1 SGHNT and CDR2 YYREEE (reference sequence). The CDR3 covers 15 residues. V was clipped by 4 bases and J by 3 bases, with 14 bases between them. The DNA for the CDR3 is TGTGCCAGCAGCCTACAGGGTGGGAGTGGAAACACCATATATTTT. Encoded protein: CASSLQGGSGNTIYF.

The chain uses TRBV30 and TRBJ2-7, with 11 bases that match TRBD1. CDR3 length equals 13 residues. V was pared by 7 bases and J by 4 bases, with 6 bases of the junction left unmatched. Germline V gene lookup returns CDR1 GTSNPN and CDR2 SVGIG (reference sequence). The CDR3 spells CAFGQGASYEQYF. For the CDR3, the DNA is TGTGCCTTCGGACAGGGGGCGTCTTACGAGCAGTACTTC.

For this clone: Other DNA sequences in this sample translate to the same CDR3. CDR3 DNA: TGCGCCAGCAGCTTGGCCCCGGGACAGGGCTACGAGCAGTACTTC. It codes for CASSLAPGQGYEQYF. This chain connects TRBV5-1 to TRBJ2-7; 9 bases map to TRBD1. Trimming took 0 bases from V and 3 from J; bases not matched to a gene: 4. The CDR3 spans 15 residues. CDR1 and CDR2 (germline): SGHRS, YFSETQ.

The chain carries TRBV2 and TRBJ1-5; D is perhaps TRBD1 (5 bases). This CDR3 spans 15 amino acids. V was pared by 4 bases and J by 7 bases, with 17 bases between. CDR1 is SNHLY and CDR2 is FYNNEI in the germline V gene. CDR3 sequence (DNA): TGTGCCAGCAGTGGAGACAGTGTAGGGCTACAGCCCCAGCATTTT. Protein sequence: CASSGDSVGLQPQHF.

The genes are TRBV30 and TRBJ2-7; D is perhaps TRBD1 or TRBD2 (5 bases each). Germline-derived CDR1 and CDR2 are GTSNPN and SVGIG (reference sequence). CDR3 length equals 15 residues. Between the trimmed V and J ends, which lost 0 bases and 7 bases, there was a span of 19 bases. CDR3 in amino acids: CAWSVLEAGSGEQYF. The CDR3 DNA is TGTGCCTGGAGTGTACTCGAGGCAGGGTCGGGGGAGCAGTACTTC.

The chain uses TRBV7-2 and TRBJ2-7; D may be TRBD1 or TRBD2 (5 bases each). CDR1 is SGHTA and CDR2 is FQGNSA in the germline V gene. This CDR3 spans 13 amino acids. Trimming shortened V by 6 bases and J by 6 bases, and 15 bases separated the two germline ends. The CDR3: CASRGVGISEQYF. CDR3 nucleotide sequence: TGTGCCAGCAGGGGGGTTGGGATTTCCGAGCAGTACTTC.

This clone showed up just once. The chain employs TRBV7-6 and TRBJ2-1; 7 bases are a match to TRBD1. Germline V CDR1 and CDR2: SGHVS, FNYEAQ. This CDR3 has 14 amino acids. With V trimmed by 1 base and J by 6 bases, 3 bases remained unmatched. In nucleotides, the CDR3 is TGTGCCAGCAGCTTAGTAGGGGGCGGCAATGAGCAGTTCTTC. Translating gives CASSLVGGGNEQFF.

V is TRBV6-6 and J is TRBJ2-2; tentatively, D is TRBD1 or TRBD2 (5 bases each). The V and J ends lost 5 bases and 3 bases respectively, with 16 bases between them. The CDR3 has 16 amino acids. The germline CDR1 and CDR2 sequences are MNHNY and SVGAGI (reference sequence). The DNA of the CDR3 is TGTGCCAGCAGTCGGAGGACACGAATTGACACCGGGGAGCTGTTTTTT. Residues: CASSRRTRIDTGELFF.

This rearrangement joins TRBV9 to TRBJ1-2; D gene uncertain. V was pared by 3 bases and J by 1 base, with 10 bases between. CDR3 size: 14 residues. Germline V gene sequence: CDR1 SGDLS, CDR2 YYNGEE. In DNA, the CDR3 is TGTGCCAGCAGCGGCAGGCTTCTTAACTATGGCTACACCTTC. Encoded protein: CASSGRLLNYGYTF.

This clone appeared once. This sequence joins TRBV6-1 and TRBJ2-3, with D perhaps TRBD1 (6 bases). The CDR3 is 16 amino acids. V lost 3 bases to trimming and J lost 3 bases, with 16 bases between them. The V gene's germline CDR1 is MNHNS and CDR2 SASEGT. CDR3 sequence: CASSDVGGRGTDTQYF. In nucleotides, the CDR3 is TGTGCCAGCAGTGATGTAGGGGGTAGGGGTACAGATACGCAGTATTTT.

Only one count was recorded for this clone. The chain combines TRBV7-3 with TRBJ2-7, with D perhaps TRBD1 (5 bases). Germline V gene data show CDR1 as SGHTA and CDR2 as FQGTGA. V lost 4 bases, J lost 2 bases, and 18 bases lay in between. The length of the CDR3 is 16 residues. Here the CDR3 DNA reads TGTGCCAGCAGCTCCGAACCGGCCAGGGCCGCCTACGAGCAGTACTTC. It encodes CASSSEPARAAYEQYF.

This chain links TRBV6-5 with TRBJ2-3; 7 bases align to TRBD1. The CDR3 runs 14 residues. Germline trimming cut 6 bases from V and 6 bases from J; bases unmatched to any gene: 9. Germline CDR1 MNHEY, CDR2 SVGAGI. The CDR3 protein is CASRQKGGVDTQYF. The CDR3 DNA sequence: TGTGCCAGCAGGCAGAAAGGGGGCGTGGATACGCAGTATTTT.

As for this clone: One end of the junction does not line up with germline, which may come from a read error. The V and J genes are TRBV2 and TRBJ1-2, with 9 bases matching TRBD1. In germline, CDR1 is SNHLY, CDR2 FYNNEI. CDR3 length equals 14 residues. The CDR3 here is CASAQGQGNRGLHF. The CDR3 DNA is TGTGCCAGCGCACAGGGACAGGGCAATAGGGGGCTTCACTTC. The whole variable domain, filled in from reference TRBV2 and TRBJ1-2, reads EPEVTQTPSHQVTQMGQEVILRCVPISNHLYFYWYRQILGQKVEFLVSFYNNEISEKSEIFDDQFSVERPDGSNFTLKIRSTKLEDSAMYFCASAQGQGNRGLHFGSGTRLTVV.

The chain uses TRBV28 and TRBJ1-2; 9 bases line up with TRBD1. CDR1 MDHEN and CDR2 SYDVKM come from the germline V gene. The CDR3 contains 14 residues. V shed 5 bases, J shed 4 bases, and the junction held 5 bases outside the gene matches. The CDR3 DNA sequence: TGTGCCAGCAGTCTCGAACAGGGGGCCTATGGCTACACCTTC. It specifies CASSLEQGAYGYTF.

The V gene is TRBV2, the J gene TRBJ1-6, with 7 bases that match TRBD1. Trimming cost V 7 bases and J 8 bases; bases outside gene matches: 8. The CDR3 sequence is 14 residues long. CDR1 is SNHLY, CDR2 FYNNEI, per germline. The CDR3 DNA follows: TGTGCCAGCAATAGACAGGGCAGGGATTCACCCCTCCACTTT. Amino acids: CASNRQGRDSPLHF.

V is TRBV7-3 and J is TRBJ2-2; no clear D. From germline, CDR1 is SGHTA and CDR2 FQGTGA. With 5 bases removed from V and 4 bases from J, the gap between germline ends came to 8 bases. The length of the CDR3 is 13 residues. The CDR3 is CASSHTPTGELFF. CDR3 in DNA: TGTGCCAGCAGCCATACCCCCACCGGGGAGCTGTTTTTT.